A single sample is the source of the 23 T cell receptor beta chains below, sequenced in a study of cytomegalovirus exposure and HLA in healthy donors. Profiled with immunoSEQ multiplex PCR; TCRdb holds only in-frame clones, not every one. The repertoire has about 65,000 clones, roughly 94% of them found once; the top ten carry 1% to 1.5%. Sequenced: PBMCs. The receptors were gathered from a woman aged 18-29 years in good health and CMV-seronegative.

The V and J genes are TRBV19 and TRBJ2-1; perhaps TRBD2 as D (5 bases). Germline lookup yields CDR1 LNHDA and CDR2 SQIVND (reference sequence). The CDR3 extends over 13 amino acids. Trimming left V 5 bases short and J 3 bases short, with 8 bases between. The CDR3 loop reads CASSSLGYNEQFF. The DNA for the CDR3 is TGTGCCAGTAGTTCACTAGGCTACAATGAGCAGTTCTTC.

This chain links TRBV18 with TRBJ2-7; 10 bases match TRBD2. This CDR3 contains 16 residues. Germline CDR1 KGHSH, CDR2 LQKENI. V shed 6 bases and J 3 bases; nucleotides not matched to a gene: 11. The CDR3 DNA is TGTGCCAGCTCCATTCTAGCGGGAGCGGTTGGCTACGAGCAGTACTTC. It encodes CASSILAGAVGYEQYF.

The V call is TRBV7-2, the J call TRBJ1-2; 7 positions match TRBD1. V was pared by 5 bases and J by 5 bases, with 5 bases of the junction left unmatched. The CDR3 runs to 13 residues. Germline V gives CDR1 SGHTA, CDR2 FQGNSA. CDR3 loop: CASSEDRDYGYTF. In DNA form, the CDR3 reads TGTGCCAGCAGCGAAGACAGGGATTATGGCTACACCTTC.

The chain employs TRBV5-4 and TRBJ2-5; 7 bases fit TRBD2. V lost 0 bases, J lost 2 bases, and 10 bases stayed unmatched. The germline gives CDR1 SGHNT, CDR2 YYREEE (reference sequence). The CDR3 runs 17 residues. The CDR3 region is CASSLGRGNVGQETQYF. In DNA, the CDR3 is TGTGCCAGCAGCTTGGGGCGGGGGAACGTCGGACAAGAGACCCAGTACTTC.

J is TRBJ1-2 and V is TRBV7-8, with 7 positions matching TRBD1. The V segment lost 11 bases and the J segment 0 bases; nucleotides outside the gene matches: 12. Germline loops: CDR1 SGHVS, CDR2 FQNEAQ. This CDR3 has 15 amino acids. CDR3 sequence (DNA): TGTGCCGGTCTGAAAGGGACAGACGCTAACTATGGCTACACCTTC. Protein: CAGLKGTDANYGYTF.

CDR3 coding DNA: TGCAGTGTCGCGGCCAGCAATGAGCAGTTCTTC. It yields the protein CSVAASNEQFF. J is TRBJ2-1 and V is TRBV20-1; D gene ambiguous. V lost 7 bases, J lost 6 bases, and 10 bases lay in between. Germline V CDR1 and CDR2: DFQATT, SNEGSKA (reference sequence). The CDR3 totals 11 residues.

The chain links TRBV7-6 to TRBJ2-7, with D possibly being TRBD2 (5 bases). Germline lookup yields CDR1 SGHVS and CDR2 FNYEAQ. V gave up 5 bases and J gave up 4 bases, with 15 bases separating them. The CDR3 spans 14 residues. The CDR3: CASSPIAFGYEQYF. As DNA, the CDR3 is TGTGCCAGCAGCCCCATAGCGTTTGGGTACGAGCAGTACTTC. The entire variable domain, with the rest obtained from reference TRBV7-6 and TRBJ2-7, is as follows: GAGVSQSPRYKVTKRGQDVALRCDPISGHVSLYWYRQALGQGPEFLTYFNYEAQQDKSGLPNDRFSAERPEGSISTLTIQRTEQRDSAMYRCASSPIAFGYEQYFGPGTRLTVT.

This clone was counted a single time. In DNA, the CDR3 is TGCGCCAGCAGCTTGGTTCTAACAGGGACTGAAGCTTTCTTT. Protein product: CASSLVLTGTEAFF. The genes are TRBV5-1 and TRBJ1-1; D might be TRBD1 (6 bases). The CDR3 is made up of 14 amino acids. Trimming took off 0 bases at V and 5 bases at J, with 11 bases between the two ends. Germline CDR1 and CDR2: SGHRS and YFSETQ. Looking up the rest from reference TRBV5-1 and TRBJ1-1 gives the full variable domain: KAGVTQTPRYLIKTRGQQVTLSCSPISGHRSVSWYQQTPGQGLQFLFEYFSETQRNKGNFPGRFSGRQFSNSRSEMNVSTLELGDSALYLCASSLVLTGTEAFFGQGTRLTVV.

The chain is built from TRBV4-1 and TRBJ1-1, with 9 bases matching TRBD1. The germline V gene has CDR1 MGHRA and CDR2 YSYEKL. This CDR3 is 16 amino acids long. With 2 bases clipped from V and 1 base from J, the junction kept 5 bases outside the gene matches. The CDR3 is CASSQLTGGSNTEAFF. The CDR3 DNA reads TGCGCCAGCAGCCAATTAACAGGGGGCTCGAACACTGAAGCTTTCTTT.

This clone was seen a handful of times. The chain combines TRBV5-1 with TRBJ2-7; D perhaps matches TRBD2 (5 bases). This CDR3 is 14 amino acids long. V was clipped by 4 bases and J by 6 bases, with 17 bases between them. In germline, CDR1 is SGHRS, CDR2 YFSETQ. CDR3 amino acids: CASSPEASRPEQYF. DNA for the CDR3: TGCGCCAGCAGCCCGGAGGCTAGTAGACCCGAGCAGTACTTC.

This clone showed up just once. The J gene is TRBJ1-5, the V gene TRBV11-3, with TRBD1 identical over 9 bases. Germline V gene lookup returns CDR1 SGHNT and CDR2 YENEEA. Trimming took 5 bases from V and 4 from J; bases not matched to a gene: 3. The CDR3 totals 14 residues. As DNA, the CDR3 is TGTGCCAGCAGCCCGGGACAGGGAAATCAGCCCCAGCATTTT. As protein: CASSPGQGNQPQHF.

This clone was recorded a few times. The chain joins TRBV19 to TRBJ2-7, with 10 bases lining up with TRBD2. The length of the CDR3 is 14 residues. Germline values: CDR1 LNHDA, CDR2 SQIVND (reference sequence). V shed 3 bases, J shed 3 bases, and the junction held 2 bases outside the gene matches. The DNA for the CDR3 is TGTGCCAGTAGTATCCTAGCGGGGGACTACGAGCAGTACTTC. As protein: CASSILAGDYEQYF.

This chain links TRBV25-1 with TRBJ2-1; perhaps TRBD2 as D (6 bases). From germline, CDR1 is MGHDK and CDR2 SYGVNS. The CDR3 length is 14 residues. V was trimmed by 8 bases and J by 5 bases, leaving 16 bases between them. CDR3 sequence: CASGRAGLDNEQFF. In DNA, the CDR3 is TGTGCCAGCGGCCGGGCGGGGCTCGACAATGAGCAGTTCTTC.

The V call is TRBV4-2, the J call TRBJ2-1; D unresolved. Trimming stripped 0 bases from V and 12 bases from J, with 15 bases between. Germline V lookup: CDR1 LGHNA, CDR2 YNFKEQ. The CDR3 covers 14 residues. The CDR3 spells CASSQDVGLRGQFF. The CDR3 bases are TGTGCCAGCAGCCAAGATGTTGGCCTCCGCGGGCAGTTCTTC.

The J gene is TRBJ2-1, the V gene TRBV5-1, with D maybe TRBD1 (5 bases). CDR3 size: 16 residues. Per the germline V gene, CDR1 is SGHRS and CDR2 is YFSETQ. Trimming took off 2 bases at V and 9 bases at J, with 21 bases between the two ends. The CDR3 nucleotides read TGCGCCAGCAGCTTCTACGACATCGACAGCACCGGTGAGCAGTTCTTC. Its protein is CASSFYDIDSTGEQFF.

The chain couples TRBV7-9 to TRBJ2-7; 7 positions match TRBD2. The CDR3 has 16 amino acids. Looked up from germline, CDR1 is SEHNR and CDR2 is FQNEAQ (reference sequence). With 5 bases clipped from V and 4 bases from J, the junction kept 14 bases outside the gene matches. The CDR3 loop reads CASSPVLGQRGYEQYF. CDR3 nucleotides: TGTGCCAGCAGCCCCGTACTGGGGCAGCGGGGATACGAGCAGTACTTC. The full variable domain, its missing parts supplied by reference TRBV7-9 and TRBJ2-7, is DTGVSQNPRHKITKRGQNVTFRCDPISEHNRLYWYRQTLGQGPEFLTYFQNEAQLEKSRLLSDRFSAERPKGSFSTLEIQRTEQGDSAMYLCASSPVLGQRGYEQYFGPGTRLTVT.

This clone has just a few counts. The chain combines TRBV4-2 with TRBJ2-3, with 12 positions matching TRBD2. The CDR3 runs to 16 residues. CDR1 LGHNA and CDR2 YNFKEQ come from the germline V gene. Germline trimming cut 0 bases from V and 4 bases from J; bases unmatched to any gene: 2. CDR3 sequence: CASSQDLAGGPDTQYF. The CDR3 nucleotides read TGTGCCAGCAGCCAAGATCTAGCGGGGGGGCCAGATACGCAGTATTTT.

The chain links TRBV28 to TRBJ1-6; tentative D call: TRBD1 (5 bases). The V gene's germline CDR1 is MDHEN and CDR2 SYDVKM. CDR3 size: 13 residues. The V end lost 10 bases, the J end lost 9 bases, and 16 bases lay between the germline ends. The DNA for the CDR3 is TGTGCCACGCGCCCTGGCGGGGGTTCACCCCTCCACTTT. Protein: CATRPGGGSPLHF.

The chain combines TRBV5-8 with TRBJ2-1; no clear D. CDR3 length equals 12 residues. The germline V and J ends were trimmed by 1 base and 5 bases, with 4 bases remaining between them. CDR1 and CDR2 (germline): SGHTS, YDEGEE. DNA for the CDR3: TGTGCCAGCAGCTTGACAGACAATGAGCAGTTCTTC. Translating it yields CASSLTDNEQFF.

This clone came up a few times. The chain uses TRBV9 and TRBJ1-2, with D possibly being TRBD1 (5 bases). Per the germline V gene, CDR1 is SGDLS and CDR2 is YYNGEE. The CDR3 runs 12 residues. V was trimmed by 4 bases and J by 10 bases, leaving 14 bases between them. This CDR3 is CASSTGGVAYTF. CDR3 in DNA: TGTGCCAGCAGCACGGGGGGAGTTGCCTACACCTTC.

The V gene is TRBV7-3, the J gene TRBJ2-1; 7 bases line up with TRBD2. The CDR3 runs 14 residues. The J segment lost 9 bases and the V segment lost 4 bases, leaving 9 bases of the junction unmatched. Looked up from germline, CDR1 is SGHTA and CDR2 is FQGTGA. CDR3 sequence: CASSSSGLGREQFF. DNA of the CDR3: TGTGCCAGCAGCTCTAGCGGACTCGGGCGTGAGCAGTTCTTC.

The CDR3 spells CASSKSQGIPAGELFF. DNA for the CDR3: TGTGCCAGCAGCAAATCACAGGGGATACCCGCCGGGGAGCTGTTTTTT. V gene TRBV21-1 combines with J gene TRBJ2-2; TRBD1, the table's D call, lacks a check against the DNA. TRBV21-1 is a recognized pseudogene. CDR3 length: 16 amino acids.

The chain joins TRBV11-3 to TRBJ2-7; no definite D call. The CDR3 extends over 14 amino acids. The V end was cut by 1 base, the J end by 0 bases, with 7 bases between. Germline V gene sequence: CDR1 SGHNT, CDR2 YENEEA. CDR3 DNA sequence: TGTGCCAGCAGCTTAGCAGCGAACTCCTACGAGCAGTACTTC. Protein: CASSLAANSYEQYF.